These 16 T cell receptor beta chains share one sample of origin, sequenced in a study of cytomegalovirus exposure and HLA in healthy donors (dated 2017 in TCRdb). Receptor libraries were prepared by the immunoSEQ multiplex PCR assay. For the multiplex PCR, a mixture combining 60 forward primers for TCR Vbeta segments and 13 reverse primers for TCR Jbeta segments was used. The table was pulled from immuneACCESS by TCRdb, which kept in-frame rearrangements only. Such tables lose some clones; where checked, under half of the loss comes from unresolved V genes, and the rest has no known cause. A total of around 78,000 clones appear in this sample, approximately 84% of them only once. Roughly 2.6% of the sample is in the top ten clones. Sequenced sample: PBMCs. These receptors all come from a woman between 50 and 59 years old in good health and CMV-seronegative.

V is TRBV5-6 and J is TRBJ2-2, with 10 bases that match TRBD2. V lost 4 bases and J lost 3; bases outside the gene matches: 6. In germline, CDR1 is SGHDT, CDR2 YYEEEE. The CDR3 runs to 16 residues. CDR3 region: CASSGQLAGYTGELFF. The DNA of the CDR3 is TGTGCCAGCAGCGGACAACTAGCGGGGTACACCGGGGAGCTGTTTTTT.

As to this clone: One end of the junction varies from germline; a read error may be responsible. The V and J genes are TRBV7-7 and TRBJ2-1; 14 bases are shared with TRBD2. The CDR3 has 18 residues. The V gene's germline CDR1 is SSHAT and CDR2 FNYEAQ (reference sequence). CDR3 region: CASSPGLAGEGFYNEQFF. In DNA, the CDR3 is TGTGCTAGCAGCCCGGGACTAGCGGGAGAGGGGTTCTACAATGAGCAGTTCTTC.

The chain uses TRBV19 and TRBJ2-5; 9 positions agree with TRBD1. The length of the CDR3 is 14 residues. The germline CDR1 and CDR2 sequences are LNHDA and SQIVND (reference sequence). Trimming removed 4 bases from V and 7 bases from J; junction bases left unmatched: 7. The CDR3 is CASSNTGGMGTQYF. The CDR3 DNA is TGTGCCAGTAGTAACACAGGGGGCATGGGGACCCAGTACTTC.

V is TRBV19 and J is TRBJ2-7; tentative D call: TRBD2 (5 bases). Germline V gene lookup returns CDR1 LNHDA and CDR2 SQIVND (reference sequence). The CDR3 length is 15 residues. V dropped 6 bases and J dropped 0 bases, with 15 bases sitting between them. The CDR3 nucleotides are TGTGCCAGTAGATCAAGGCTAGCCGGCTCCTACGAGCAGTACTTC. Amino acids: CASRSRLAGSYEQYF.

The CDR3 loop is CASSPGTSGGTDTQYF. The DNA of the CDR3 is TGTGCCAGCAGCCCCGGGACTAGCGGGGGCACAGATACGCAGTATTTT. V gene TRBV11-3 combines with J gene TRBJ2-3, with 13 bases that match TRBD2. Per the germline V gene, CDR1 is SGHNT and CDR2 is YENEEA. Trimming removed 5 bases from V and 1 base from J; junction bases left unmatched: 3. The CDR3 runs to 16 residues.

The rearrangement uses TRBV10-1 and TRBJ2-1, with 10 bases fitting TRBD2. J lost 4 bases, V lost 6 bases, and 6 bases had no gene match. Germline V CDR1 and CDR2: WNHNN, SYGVQD (reference sequence). This CDR3 is built from 15 residues. CDR3 region: CASSLAGGPYNEQFF. The CDR3 nucleotides are TGCGCCAGCAGCTTAGCGGGAGGACCATACAATGAGCAGTTCTTC.

This chain connects TRBV6-6 to TRBJ2-7, with 8 bases that match TRBD1. Germline CDR1 is MNHNY and CDR2 is SVGAGI (reference sequence). V was pared by 2 bases and J by 3 bases, with 9 bases of the junction left unmatched. The CDR3 runs to 16 residues. The CDR3 here is CASSYLADREGYEQYF. DNA of the CDR3: TGTGCCAGCAGTTACCTGGCGGACAGGGAAGGCTACGAGCAGTACTTC.

The chain employs TRBV19 and TRBJ2-3; 9 positions match TRBD2. The germline gives CDR1 LNHDA, CDR2 SQIVND (reference sequence). The CDR3 sequence is 15 residues long. J gave up 4 bases and V 9 bases, and 11 bases lay outside the gene matches. The CDR3 is CASTTSGRGADTQYF. In nucleotides, the CDR3 is TGTGCCAGCACAACTAGCGGGCGGGGAGCAGATACGCAGTATTTT.

The rearrangement uses TRBV30 and TRBJ1-5, with 8 bases identical to TRBD1. The CDR3 is 13 residues long. Trimming at V came to 5 bases and at J to 4 bases, leaving 4 bases not matched to a gene. The germline gives CDR1 GTSNPN, CDR2 SVGIG (reference sequence). CDR3 region: CAWDDRGNQPQHF. As DNA, the CDR3 is TGTGCCTGGGACGACAGGGGAAATCAGCCCCAGCATTTT.

The chain links TRBV7-2 to TRBJ2-3; TRBD2 matches at 8 bases. Germline V gene sequence: CDR1 SGHTA, CDR2 FQGNSA. The CDR3 spans 15 residues. V lost 5 bases and J lost 5; bases outside the gene matches: 9. CDR3 bases: TGTGCCAGCAGCACTAGCGGTGTTCGGGTAGATACGCAGTATTTT. Protein sequence: CASSTSGVRVDTQYF.

The chain links TRBV5-1 to TRBJ1-4, with 8 bases aligning to TRBD1. Germline CDR1 reads SGHRS; CDR2 reads YFSETQ. The CDR3 covers 15 residues. The junction had 4 bases not matched to a gene; V was cut back by 1 base and J by 5 bases. The CDR3 reads CASSLPGQGNEKLFF. The CDR3 nucleotides read TGCGCCAGCAGCTTGCCAGGACAGGGAAATGAAAAACTGTTTTTT.

This clone was detected only once. The CDR3 DNA sequence: TGTGCCAGCAGCTTATCGAGCACAGATACGCAGTATTTT. It translates to CASSLSSTDTQYF. The V gene is TRBV7-8, the J gene TRBJ2-3; the D is unclear. V was clipped by 2 bases and J by 0 bases, with 3 bases between them. This CDR3 comprises 13 residues. Looked up from germline, CDR1 is SGHVS and CDR2 is FQNEAQ.

V usage is TRBV2 and J usage is TRBJ2-3; tentative D call: TRBD2 (5 bases). Germline V lookup: CDR1 SNHLY, CDR2 FYNNEI. The CDR3 covers 13 residues. Trimming shortened V by 4 bases and J by 6 bases, and 11 bases separated the two germline ends. The CDR3 region has the DNA TGTGCCAGCAGTGCACTAGGTTTTGATACGCAGTATTTT. Its protein product is CASSALGFDTQYF. Combining the CDR3 with reference TRBV2 and TRBJ2-3 gives the whole variable domain EPEVTQTPSHQVTQMGQEVILRCVPISNHLYFYWYRQILGQKVEFLVSFYNNEISEKSEIFDDQFSVERPDGSNFTLKIRSTKLEDSAMYFCASSALGFDTQYFGPGTRLTVL.

The chain links TRBV7-9 to TRBJ1-1; weak D call: TRBD1 (6 bases). Trimming stripped 0 bases from V and 5 bases from J, with 10 bases between. This CDR3 has 14 residues. The germline gives CDR1 SEHNR, CDR2 FQNEAQ (reference sequence). The CDR3 sequence: CASSLAVGGTEAFF. CDR3 DNA sequence: TGTGCCAGCAGCTTAGCGGTAGGGGGTACTGAAGCTTTCTTT.

The chain couples TRBV10-1 to TRBJ2-7, with TRBD2 matching over 7 bases. After removal of 6 bases from V and 5 bases from J, the junction contained 13 bases not matched to a gene. Germline CDR1 reads WNHNN; CDR2 reads SYGVQD (reference sequence). This CDR3 has 15 residues. The CDR3 protein is CASSEGTGRGDEQYV. In DNA, the CDR3 is TGCGCCAGCAGCGAAGGGACTGGCCGGGGGGACGAGCAGTACGTC.

The chain has TRBV5-1 and TRBJ1-1; 8 bases match TRBD1. The CDR3 is 12 amino acids. The J segment lost 1 base and the V segment lost 7 bases, leaving 0 bases of the junction unmatched. Germline V gene lookup returns CDR1 SGHRS and CDR2 YFSETQ. This chain's CDR3 is CASGQGNTEAFF. CDR3 nucleotides: TGCGCCAGCGGACAGGGGAACACTGAAGCTTTCTTT.